These 24 T cell receptor beta chains share one sample of origin, sequenced in a study of blood T cell repertoires in COVID-19. This table comes from immunoSEQ multiplex PCR, and its TCRdb copy is limited to in-frame clones, with some not included. The sample has tens of thousands of clones; 85% to 95% are singletons. Sequencing used peripheral blood. Receptors were obtained from a man aged 50 to 60 with COVID-19, enrolled during active disease.

The chain has TRBV5-5 and TRBJ1-2; no firm D call. Trimming removed 1 base at V and 8 bases at J, with 15 bases between. Germline V gene data show CDR1 as SGHKS and CDR2 as YYEKEE (reference sequence). The CDR3 consists of 14 residues. CDR3 in DNA: TGTGCCAGCAGCTTGACTGGGAGAGTCGGGGGCTACACCTTC. This encodes CASSLTGRVGGYTF. Full variable domain (missing parts from reference TRBV5-5 and TRBJ1-2): DAGVTQSPTHLIKTRGQQVTLRCSPISGHKSVSWYQQVLGQGPQFIFQYYEKEERGRGNFPDRFSARQFPNYSSELNVNALLLGDSALYLCASSLTGRVGGYTFGSGTRLTVV.

The rearrangement links TRBV6-5 to TRBJ1-3; 9 bases are shared with TRBD1. Germline CDR1 reads MNHEY; CDR2 reads SVGAGI. CDR3 length equals 15 residues. The V segment lost 5 bases and the J segment 3 bases; nucleotides outside the gene matches: 5. The CDR3 coding sequence is TGTGCCAGCAGTCGACAGGGGGGTTATGGAAACACCATATATTTT. Its protein product is CASSRQGGYGNTIYF.

The rearrangement links TRBV27 to TRBJ2-1, with D possibly TRBD2 on 6 matching bases. The germline V and J ends were trimmed by 4 bases and 2 bases, with 15 bases remaining between them. The CDR3 sequence is 16 residues long. Germline assignment: CDR1 MNHEY and CDR2 SMNVEV (reference sequence). The CDR3 loop is CASSSPSGVPYNEQFF. The CDR3 DNA reads TGTGCCAGCAGTTCCCCTTCGGGAGTTCCCTACAATGAGCAGTTCTTC.

This clone was detected only once. The rearrangement links TRBV19 to TRBJ2-7; tentative D call: TRBD1 (8 bases). The CDR3 contains 16 residues. Germline CDR1 is LNHDA and CDR2 is SQIVND (reference sequence). V shed 7 bases and J shed 3 bases, with 22 bases lying between them. Here the CDR3 reads CASTQQAGTGFYEQYF. CDR3 sequence (DNA): TGTGCCAGTACCCAACAAGCGGGGACAGGTTTCTACGAGCAGTACTTC.

The V and J genes are TRBV7-9 and TRBJ1-4; D not certain. This CDR3 region has 13 residues. The germline CDR1 and CDR2 sequences are SEHNR and FQNEAQ (reference sequence). Trimming removed 1 base at V and 8 bases at J, with 8 bases between. The CDR3 protein is CASSLESKEKLFF. The CDR3 coding sequence is TGTGCCAGCAGCTTAGAGAGCAAAGAAAAACTGTTTTTT.

This clone was detected once. The chain couples TRBV6-1 to TRBJ2-2, with unresolved D. Germline CDR1 is MNHNS and CDR2 is SASEGT. V gave up 2 bases and J gave up 7 bases, with 8 bases separating them. The CDR3 runs to 13 residues. The CDR3 DNA sequence: TGTGCCAGCAGTGAAAATAGAGTCGGGGAGCTGTTTTTT. Translated: CASSENRVGELFF.

The V and J genes are TRBV5-1 and TRBJ2-2; 8 bases are shared with TRBD1. The CDR3 consists of 16 residues. The ends lost 4 bases at V and 7 bases at J; junction bases unmatched: 12. Germline CDR1 and CDR2: SGHRS and YFSETQ. In nucleotides, the CDR3 is TGCGCCAGCAGCCCCGGGACCGGGACAGGCTTCGGGGAGCTGTTTTTT. This codes for CASSPGTGTGFGELFF.

The chain uses TRBV6-6 and TRBJ1-3, with no clear D. V lost 0 bases and J lost 3, with 9 bases in between. The germline CDR1 and CDR2 sequences are MNHNY and SVGAGI (reference sequence). The CDR3 totals 15 residues. CDR3 nucleotides: TGTGCCAGCAGTTACTCGACAAGGTTTGGAAACACCATATATTTT. Translated: CASSYSTRFGNTIYF.

The chain combines TRBV2 with TRBJ1-5; the D gene is possibly TRBD1 (6 bases). This CDR3 is 14 amino acids long. The V end lost 2 bases, the J end lost 1 base, and 6 bases lay between the germline ends. CDR1 is SNHLY and CDR2 is FYNNEI in the germline V gene. CDR3: CASSERGSNQPQHF. In DNA, the CDR3 is TGTGCCAGCAGTGAAAGGGGGAGCAATCAGCCCCAGCATTTT.

The chain carries TRBV5-1 and TRBJ2-2; possible D gene TRBD2, 5 bases. The V gene lost 1 base and the J gene lost 2 bases, with 12 bases spanning the gap. CDR1 is SGHRS, CDR2 YFSETQ, per germline. The CDR3 loop spans 16 amino acids. CDR3 sequence: CASSLSTRINTGELFF. The CDR3 bases are TGCGCCAGCAGCTTGTCCACTAGAATTAACACCGGGGAGCTGTTTTTT.

A single count supports this clone. The V call is TRBV2, the J call TRBJ2-3; no reliable D call. The CDR3 consists of 15 residues. V was trimmed by 3 bases and J by 6 bases, leaving 16 bases between them. The germline V gene has CDR1 SNHLY and CDR2 FYNNEI. Here the CDR3 reads CASSDLTPPVDTQYF. CDR3 DNA sequence: TGTGCCAGCAGTGACCTGACTCCGCCCGTTGATACGCAGTATTTT.

The rearrangement uses TRBV7-3 and TRBJ2-3, with 8 positions matching TRBD2. Germline trimming cut 5 bases from V and 4 bases from J; bases unmatched to any gene: 8. CDR3 size: 15 residues. Germline V gives CDR1 SGHTA, CDR2 FQGTGA. The CDR3 bases are TGTGCCAGCAGCCATAGCGGGACGCGCGCAGATACGCAGTATTTT. This gives the protein CASSHSGTRADTQYF.

This clone was detected once. The genes are TRBV4-2 and TRBJ2-5, with TRBD2 matching over 7 bases. Germline V gene data show CDR1 as LGHNA and CDR2 as YNFKEQ. After removal of 0 bases from V and 5 bases from J, the junction contained 9 bases not matched to a gene. The CDR3 covers 16 residues. The DNA for the CDR3 is TGTGCCAGCAGCCAAGAAGCCTTGGCGGGAGTTGAGACCCAGTACTTC. This gives the protein CASSQEALAGVETQYF.

V usage is TRBV7-2 and J usage is TRBJ2-1, with a tentative D call TRBD2 (6 bases). CDR1 is SGHTA, CDR2 FQGNSA, per germline. This CDR3 has 18 residues. V gave up 2 bases and J gave up 3 bases, with 20 bases separating them. The CDR3 bases are TGTGCCAGCAGCTTACGTCTGACCCTAGCGTCTAGCTACAATGAGCAGTTCTTC. It specifies CASSLRLTLASSYNEQFF. The whole variable domain, remainder taken from reference TRBV7-2 and TRBJ2-1, is GAGVSQSPSNKVTEKGKDVELRCDPISGHTALYWYRQSLGQGLEFLIYFQGNSAPDKSGLPSDRFSAERTGGSVSTLTIQRTQQEDSAVYLCASSLRLTLASSYNEQFFGPGTRLTVL.

This chain links TRBV6-6 with TRBJ1-5; 10 bases map to TRBD1. Germline values: CDR1 MNHNY, CDR2 SVGAGI (reference sequence). This CDR3 region has 14 residues. The V gene end was trimmed by 10 bases and the J gene end by 7 bases; junction bases not matched to a gene: 10. The CDR3 nucleotides read TGTGCCACTAGGGGACAGGGGAGAGCCCAGCCCCAGCATTTT. Protein: CATRGQGRAQPQHF.

The chain couples TRBV19 to TRBJ1-1; perhaps TRBD1 as D (5 bases). With 9 bases removed from V and 4 bases from J, the gap between germline ends came to 15 bases. This CDR3 is 13 amino acids long. In germline, CDR1 is LNHDA, CDR2 SQIVND (reference sequence). The CDR3 reads CASSRGRVTEAFF. For the CDR3, the DNA is TGTGCCAGCTCTAGGGGCAGGGTCACTGAAGCTTTCTTT.

V is TRBV28 and J is TRBJ2-3; 8 nucleotides agree with TRBD1. Looked up from germline, CDR1 is MDHEN and CDR2 is SYDVKM. The CDR3 is 13 amino acids. The CDR3 is CASQGATTDTQYF. CDR3 nucleotides: TGTGCTTCCCAGGGGGCGACCACAGATACGCAGTATTTT.

This chain connects TRBV28 to TRBJ2-3; TRBD2 matches 15 bases. Germline lookup yields CDR1 MDHEN and CDR2 SYDVKM. The CDR3 contains 16 residues. V shed 6 bases and J 3 bases; nucleotides not matched to a gene: 4. As DNA, the CDR3 is TGTGCCAGCAGATCGGGACTAGCGGGAGGAACAGATACGCAGTATTTT. Protein sequence: CASRSGLAGGTDTQYF.

The chain uses TRBV5-1 and TRBJ1-3; D may be TRBD1 (6 bases). The germline CDR1 and CDR2 sequences are SGHRS and YFSETQ. The V and J ends lost 2 bases and 10 bases respectively, with 13 bases between them. The CDR3 has 13 residues. This CDR3 reads CASSLLGQWTIYF. DNA for the CDR3: TGCGCCAGCAGCTTACTCGGACAGTGGACCATATATTTT.

The chain recombines TRBV28 with TRBJ1-2, with TRBD1 matching 8 bases. The V segment lost 6 bases and the J segment 8 bases; nucleotides outside the gene matches: 11. Germline V gives CDR1 MDHEN, CDR2 SYDVKM. The CDR3 extends over 14 amino acids. The CDR3 here is CASRYTDRVGGYTF. The DNA of the CDR3 is TGTGCCAGCAGGTACACGGACAGGGTGGGAGGCTACACCTTC.

This clone was observed once. The V and J genes are TRBV19 and TRBJ1-1; unclear D gene. This CDR3 has 15 amino acids. Looked up from germline, CDR1 is LNHDA and CDR2 is SQIVND (reference sequence). V was pared by 0 bases and J by 1 base, with 9 bases between. CDR3 region: CASSIEAQPNTEAFF. The CDR3 coding sequence is TGTGCCAGTAGTATAGAGGCACAGCCGAACACTGAAGCTTTCTTT.

The chain joins TRBV3-1 (or the pseudogene TRBV3-2) to TRBJ1-1; D gene uncertain. Germline assignment: CDR1 LGHDT and CDR2 YNNKEL (reference sequence). Trimming shortened V by 2 bases and J by 11 bases, and 15 bases separated the two germline ends. This CDR3 contains 13 residues. Here the CDR3 reads CASSQKISGRAFF. The CDR3 DNA follows: TGTGCCAGCAGCCAAAAAATTAGTGGTCGGGCTTTCTTT.

The chain uses TRBV29-1 and TRBJ2-2; 13 positions agree with TRBD2. The CDR3 is 16 amino acids. From germline, CDR1 is SQVTM and CDR2 ANQGSEA. Trimming at V came to 5 bases and at J to 5 bases, leaving 8 bases not matched to a gene. The CDR3, as DNA: TGCAGCGTTCTTGGACTAGCGGGAGTGTCGACCGGGGAGCTGTTTTTT. This gives the protein CSVLGLAGVSTGELFF.

The chain is built from TRBV2 and TRBJ2-7; D not certain. Germline-derived CDR1 and CDR2 are SNHLY and FYNNEI. This CDR3 is 11 amino acids long. V was trimmed by 3 bases and J by 3 bases, leaving 3 bases between them. CDR3 region: CASSEYYEQYF. The CDR3 region has the DNA TGTGCCAGCAGTGAGTACTACGAGCAGTACTTC.